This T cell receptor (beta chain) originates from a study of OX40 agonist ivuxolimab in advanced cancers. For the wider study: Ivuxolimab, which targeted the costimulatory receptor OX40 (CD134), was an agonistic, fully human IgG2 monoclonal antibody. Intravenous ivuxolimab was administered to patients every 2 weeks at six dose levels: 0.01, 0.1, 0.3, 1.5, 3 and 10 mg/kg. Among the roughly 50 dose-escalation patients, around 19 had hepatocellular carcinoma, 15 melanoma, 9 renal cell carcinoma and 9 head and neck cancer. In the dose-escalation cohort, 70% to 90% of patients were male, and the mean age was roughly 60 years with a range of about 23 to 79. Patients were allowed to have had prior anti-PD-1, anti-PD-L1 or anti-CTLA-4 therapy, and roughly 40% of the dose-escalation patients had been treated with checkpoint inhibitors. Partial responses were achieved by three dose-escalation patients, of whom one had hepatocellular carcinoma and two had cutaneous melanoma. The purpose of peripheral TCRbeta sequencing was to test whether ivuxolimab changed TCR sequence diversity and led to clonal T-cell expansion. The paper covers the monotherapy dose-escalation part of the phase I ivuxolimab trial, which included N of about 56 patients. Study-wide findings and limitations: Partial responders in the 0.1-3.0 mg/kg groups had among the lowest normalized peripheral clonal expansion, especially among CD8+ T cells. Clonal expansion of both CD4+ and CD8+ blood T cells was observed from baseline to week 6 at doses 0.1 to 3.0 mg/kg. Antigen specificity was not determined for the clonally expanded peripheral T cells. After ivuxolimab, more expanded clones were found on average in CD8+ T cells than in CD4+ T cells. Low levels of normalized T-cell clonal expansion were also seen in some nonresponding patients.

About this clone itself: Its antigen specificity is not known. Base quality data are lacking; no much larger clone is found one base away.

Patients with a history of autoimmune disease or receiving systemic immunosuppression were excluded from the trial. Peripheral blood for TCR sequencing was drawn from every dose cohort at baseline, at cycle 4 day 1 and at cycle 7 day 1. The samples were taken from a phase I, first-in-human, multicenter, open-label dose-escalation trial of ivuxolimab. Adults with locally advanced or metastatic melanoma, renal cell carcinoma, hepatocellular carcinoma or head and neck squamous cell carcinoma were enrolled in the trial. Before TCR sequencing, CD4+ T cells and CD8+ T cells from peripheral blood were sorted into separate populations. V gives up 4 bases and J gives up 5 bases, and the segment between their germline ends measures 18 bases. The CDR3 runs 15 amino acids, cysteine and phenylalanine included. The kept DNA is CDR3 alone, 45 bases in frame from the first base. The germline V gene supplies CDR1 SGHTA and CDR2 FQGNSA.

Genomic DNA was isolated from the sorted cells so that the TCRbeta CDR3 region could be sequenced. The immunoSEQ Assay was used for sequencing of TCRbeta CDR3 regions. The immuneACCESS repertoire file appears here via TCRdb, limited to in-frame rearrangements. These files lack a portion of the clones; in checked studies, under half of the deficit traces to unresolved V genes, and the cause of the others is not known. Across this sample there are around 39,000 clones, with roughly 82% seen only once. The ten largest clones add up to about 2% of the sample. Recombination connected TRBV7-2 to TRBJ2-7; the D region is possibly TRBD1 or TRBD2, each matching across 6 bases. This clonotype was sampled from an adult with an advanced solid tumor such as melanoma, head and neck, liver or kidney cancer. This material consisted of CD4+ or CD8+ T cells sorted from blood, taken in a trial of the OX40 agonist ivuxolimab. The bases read TGTGCCAGCAGCTCTGGGGGGCGGGTTTTCCACGAGCAGTACTTC. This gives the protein CASSSGGRVFHEQYF.